The clone carrying this TCR beta chain was detected only a few times. This entry comes from a study of blood T cell repertoires in COVID-19. Study background: Samples of COVID-19 (acute and convalescent) were obtained from the United States, Italy and Spain.

In the study's own analysis: Amplifying reference gene primers gave estimates of nucleated cell counts. The method was immunoSEQ multiplex PCR; TCRdb's version includes in-frame clones alone and lacks a portion of them. The D gene and trimming were derived from the DNA, and the V and J assignments and clone size from that table. The sample shows a few hundred thousand clones, roughly 84% of them seen only once. Germline values: CDR1 LGHNA, CDR2 YNFKEQ. This CDR3 is built from 15 residues. V gave up 2 bases and J gave up 7 bases, with 17 bases separating them. Patients in Seattle were enrolled during active infection, then followed longitudinally.

The sample was peripheral blood. This sequence joins TRBV4-2 and TRBJ1-2, with D unresolved. The clonotype originates from a man aged 50-60 years with COVID-19, enrolled during active disease. CDR3 sequence: CASSQSDRWESGYTF. CDR3 sequence (DNA): TGTGCCAGCAGCCAAAGCGACCGGTGGGAGTCTGGCTACACCTTC.